Listed below are T cell receptor beta chains from one sample, sequenced in a study of T cell changes during pregnancy in multiple sclerosis. Only in-frame clones appear in the TCRdb table, and some are missing; sequencing was by immunoSEQ multiplex PCR. The data contain about 92,000 clones, 85% to 95% of them seen just once; the ten biggest clones take up roughly 4%. The sample consisted of peripheral blood, taken in the first trimester of pregnancy. The receptor set was obtained from a female donor with multiple sclerosis, enrolled in a pregnancy study. The CDR3 runs from the conserved cysteine through the conserved F or W. Each record gives: CDR3 DNA, CDR3 protein, CDR3 length, J gene, V gene, clone size, D gene. The D gene is left open where the match is weak. Rows may omit the clone size; those that give it use once, few, many or a size class.

TGCAGCGTTGAAAGGGACAGGGGAAGCGAGCAGTACTTC | CSVERDRGSEQYF | 13 | TRBJ2-7 | TRBV29-1 | NA | TRBD1
TGTGCCAGCAGCTTAGGAAGCGGGGGACTGGGGGGCAAGTTCTTC | CASSLGSGGLGGKFF | 15 | TRBJ2-1 | TRBV11-2 | NA | TRBD2
TGTGCCAGCAGTTTAGGGACAGGGGGCAATGAGCAGTTCTTC | CASSLGTGGNEQFF | 14 | TRBJ2-1 | TRBV27 | NA | TRBD1
TGTGCCAGCAGCCGACTAACAGGGGGCGCGGAGCCCCAGCATTTT | CASSRLTGGAEPQHF | 15 | TRBJ1-5 | TRBV7-8 | NA | TRBD1
TGTGCCAGCAGCCGGAACAGCCTGGGGCGAAACACCATATATTTT | CASSRNSLGRNTIYF | 15 | TRBJ1-3 | TRBV11-1 | NA | NA
TGTGCCAGCAGCTTGCTTGCGGGGGGAACCGACAATGAGCAGTTCTTC | CASSLLAGGTDNEQFF | 16 | TRBJ2-1 | TRBV5-4 | NA | TRBD2
TGTGCCAGCAGTTACGGGGAGTCTGGGGCCAACGTCCTGACTTTC | CASSYGESGANVLTF | 15 | TRBJ2-6 | TRBV6-5 | NA | NA
TGTGCCAGCAGCACTGGACAGGGAAGGGGGACAGATACGCAGTATTTT | CASSTGQGRGTDTQYF | 16 | TRBJ2-3 | TRBV7-6 | NA | TRBD1
TGTGCCAGCAGCCTACTAGCGGGGGGAGTCCAAGAGACCCAGTACTTC | CASSLLAGGVQETQYF | 16 | TRBJ2-5 | TRBV5-6 | NA | TRBD2
TGTGCCAGCAGCCAAGATCTGAATTCACCCCTCCACTTT | CASSQDLNSPLHF | 13 | TRBJ1-6 | TRBV14 | NA | NA
TGTGCCAGCAGCCTCTCGGTGAAAGAGCAGTTCTTC | CASSLSVKEQFF | 12 | TRBJ2-1 | TRBV5-4 | NA | NA
TGCGCCAGCAGCTTGGATTTATTGGGCAATCAAGAGACCCAGTACTTC | CASSLDLLGNQETQYF | 16 | TRBJ2-5 | TRBV5-1 | NA | NA
TGTGCCAGCAGTGCCAGGGTACTTAATGAAAAACTGTTTTTT | CASSARVLNEKLFF | 14 | TRBJ1-4 | TRBV2 | NA | NA
TGTGCCAGCAGCTTAAGGGACACCTACGAGCAGTACTTC | CASSLRDTYEQYF | 13 | TRBJ2-7 | TRBV11-2 | NA | NA
TGTGCCAGCAGCTTGGAGACAGCCGCTAACTATGGCTACACCTTC | CASSLETAANYGYTF | 15 | TRBJ1-2 | TRBV7-2 | NA | NA
TGTGCCAGCAGTTTTCTGGGGGGGGTTAACTCTGGGGCCAACGTCCTGACTTTC | CASSFLGGVNSGANVLTF | 18 | TRBJ2-6 | TRBV27 | NA | TRBD2
TGTGCCAGCAGTTTCGGACCTGCAGGGGGTGAAAAACTGTTTTTT | CASSFGPAGGEKLFF | 15 | TRBJ1-4 | TRBV27 | NA | TRBD1
TGCGCCAGCAGCCAAGAGGAAGGGAGCTATGGCTACACCTTC | CASSQEEGSYGYTF | 14 | TRBJ1-2 | TRBV4-1 | NA | NA
TGCGCCAGCAGCTTGACGGGCGGGGGGAAAAGCACAGATACGCAGTATTTT | CASSLTGGGKSTDTQYF | 17 | TRBJ2-3 | TRBV5-1 | once | TRBD2
TGTGCCGCCAGCCCCGGACTAGCGGGGGGCCAGGGGGAGCTGTTTTTT | CAASPGLAGGQGELFF | 16 | TRBJ2-2 | TRBV11-2 | once | TRBD2
TGTGCCAGCAGCTCAATACAGGGAGGAAACACCATATATTTT | CASSSIQGGNTIYF | 14 | TRBJ1-3 | TRBV11-2 | NA | NA
TGTGCCAGCAGCTTAGGATCCAGGGGTGGGAAAATCACTGAAGCTTTCTTT | CASSLGSRGGKITEAFF | 17 | TRBJ1-1 | TRBV7-2 | NA | NA